The T cell receptor (beta chain) described here comes from a study of OX40 agonist ivuxolimab in advanced cancers. Study context: Each dose-escalation patient presented with hepatocellular carcinoma, melanoma, renal cell or head and neck cancer. Earlier treatment with anti-PD-1, anti-PD-L1 or anti-CTLA-4 was permitted, and approximately 38% had received some.

As concerns this clone: As yet, its antigen is unknown.

Using immunoSEQ multiplex PCR, the repertoire was profiled, and TCRdb retains in-frame clones only, with some absent. The profile covers 64,000 or so clones, with 65% to 90% appearing a single time and 0.65% to 0.85% taken by the ten largest. The J segment lost 3 bases and the V segment lost 6 bases, leaving 6 bases of the junction unmatched. Germline assignment: CDR1 LGHNT and CDR2 FRNRAP. The CDR3 has 14 residues. Study-wide findings and caveats: At 0.1 to 3.0 mg/kg and by week 6, CD4+ and CD8+ T cells in the blood had expanded clonally. Mean expanded clone counts were higher in CD8+ than CD4+ T cells.

The material sequenced was CD4+ or CD8+ T cells sorted from blood, taken in a trial of the OX40 agonist ivuxolimab. The J gene is TRBJ1-2, the V gene TRBV12-5; 8 bases line up with TRBD1. The source of this sequence is an adult with an advanced solid tumor such as melanoma, head and neck, liver or kidney cancer. The CDR3 sequence: CASGRQGTDYGYTF. CDR3 sequence (DNA): TGTGCTAGTGGGAGACAGGGGACGGACTATGGCTACACCTTC. Full variable domain (missing parts from reference TRBV12-5 and TRBJ1-2): DARVTQTPRHKVTEMGQEVTMRCQPILGHNTVFWYRQTMMQGLELLAYFRNRAPLDDSGMPKDRFSAEMPDATLATLKIQPSEPRDSAVYFCASGRQGTDYGYTFGSGTRLTVV.